This is a list of T cell receptor beta chains from one sample in a study of T cells after yellow fever vaccination. TCRdb reprocessed the 5' RACE reads with MiXCR, giving one entry per CDR3 protein. The sample holds 500,000 to 650,000 distinct CDR3 sequences; about 15% are singletons and the top ten take 17%. The specimen comprised PBMCs, sampled 5 to 6 days after the first yellow fever vaccination. The receptor set was obtained from a man between 18 and 35 years old who received the YFV17D yellow fever vaccine. Each CDR3 is given with its conserved first and last residue. The D gene is left open where the match is weak. Only part of the rows carry a size: once, few, many, or a class if the clone is expanded.

CDR3,DNA,V,J,size,D
CASSDQSLPYQETQYF,TGCGCCAGCAGTGATCAGAGTCTCCCGTACCAAGAGACCCAGTACTTC,TRBV10-2,TRBJ2-5,few,-
CASSSQEGQGEFF,TGTGCCAGCAGCTCCCAAGAGGGGCAGGGGGAGTTCTTC,TRBV28,TRBJ2-1,-,TRBD1
CAFSHPGTGGESYEQYF,TGTGCCTTCAGCCACCCGGGGACGGGGGGGGAATCCTACGAGCAGTACTTC,TRBV3-1,TRBJ2-7,-,TRBD2
CASSQDPPAGGSYNSPLHF,TGCGCCAGCAGCCAAGATCCTCCCGCAGGGGGTAGCTATAATTCACCCCTCCACTTT,TRBV4-3,TRBJ1-6,-,TRBD1
CASSLIFTETGELFF,TGTGCCAGCAGCTTGATTTTTACTGAAACCGGGGAGCTGTTTTTT,TRBV5-6,TRBJ2-2,-,-
CASRGTNGYTF,TGTGCCAGCAGAGGGACAAATGGCTACACCTTC,TRBV6-5,TRBJ1-2,many,-
CATSSRIGTYQPQHF,TGTGCCACCAGCTCCAGAATAGGCACATATCAGCCCCAGCATTTT,TRBV15,TRBJ1-5,few,-
CASSWGGGALQETLYF,-,TRBV11-2,TRBJ2-5,-,-
CASSPGSWLGYTF,TGTGCCAGCAGTCCCGGGTCCTGGCTCGGCTACACCTTC,TRBV12-3/TRBV12-4,TRBJ1-2,few,-
CSASSGGARDEQFF,TGCAGTGCTAGCTCGGGGGGGGCTCGAGATGAGCAGTTCTTC,TRBV20-1,TRBJ2-1,-,TRBD2
CASGPLAPVTDTQYF,TGTGCCAGCGGACCACTAGCGCCGGTTACAGATACGCAGTATTTT,TRBV27,TRBJ2-3,-,TRBD2
CASSSTRQGLREQYF,TGTGCCAGCAGCTCTACTCGACAGGGCCTTCGCGAGCAGTACTTC,TRBV7-8,TRBJ2-7,-,TRBD1
CASSPTPLNTEAFF,TGTGCCAGCAGCCCAACACCGCTGAACACTGAAGCTTTCTTT,TRBV7-8,TRBJ1-1,-,-
CASSLSNSGSLYGYTF,TGTGCCAGCAGCTTAAGTAATTCGGGCAGTCTTTATGGCTACACCTTC,TRBV11-2,TRBJ1-2,-,-
CASSLGEMNTEAFF,TGTGCCAGCAGTTTAGGGGAAATGAACACTGAAGCTTTCTTT,TRBV12-3/TRBV12-4,TRBJ1-1,few,-
CATSRSRDHRQYF,TGTGCCACCAGCAGATCTAGGGACCATCGGCAGTATTTT,TRBV15,TRBJ2-3,few,-
CSDTVSGVGNEQFF,TGCAGTGACACAGTAAGCGGGGTCGGGAATGAGCAGTTCTTC,TRBV20-1,TRBJ2-1,-,TRBD2
CASTTLDSSYEQYF,TGTGCCAGCACCACCCTAGACAGCTCCTACGAGCAGTACTTC,TRBV12-3/TRBV12-4,TRBJ2-7,few,-
CASSHPKNEKLFF,TGCGCCAGCAGCCACCCGAAAAATGAAAAACTGTTTTTT,TRBV4-3,TRBJ1-4,-,-
CASSLGARGTQYF,TGTGCCAGCAGTTTAGGAGCCAGGGGGACCCAGTACTTC,TRBV27,TRBJ2-5,-,-
CASRGDFSSTDTQYF,TGCGCCAGCAGAGGGGACTTTTCTAGCACAGATACGCAGTATTTT,TRBV5-1,TRBJ2-3,-,-
CSVEDRASYNEQFF,TGCAGCGTGGAAGACAGGGCCTCCTACAATGAGCAGTTCTTC,TRBV29-1,TRBJ2-1,-,TRBD1
CASSFFLGRTYNSPLHF,TGTGCCAGCAGTTTTTTCCTAGGGAGGACCTATAATTCACCCCTCCACTTT,TRBV12-3/TRBV12-4,TRBJ1-6,few,-
CASSSQGAGYTEAFF,TGTGCCAGCAGCTCGCAGGGGGCTGGGTACACTGAAGCTTTCTTT,TRBV7-9,TRBJ1-1,few,TRBD1
CASSLTVTPSTDTQYF,TGTGCCAGCAGCTTAACAGTTACCCCGAGCACAGATACGCAGTATTTT,TRBV7-9,TRBJ2-3,few,-
CASSPEPGGASPLHF,TGTGCCAGCAGCCCAGAGCCCGGGGGAGCTTCACCCCTCCACTTT,TRBV28,TRBJ1-6,many,-
CSVWLSGRHEQFF,TGCAGCGTTTGGCTTAGCGGGCGCCATGAGCAGTTCTTC,TRBV29-1,TRBJ2-1,-,TRBD2
CASSVGVGGGIDEQYF,TGTGCCAGCAGCGTAGGGGTAGGGGGGGGGATCGACGAGCAGTACTTC,TRBV9,TRBJ2-7,few,-
CASSSDSNTEAFF,TGTGCCAGCAGCTCCGACAGTAACACTGAAGCTTTCTTT,TRBV6-1,TRBJ1-1,-,-
CATALENTQYF,TGTGCCACAGCCCTCGAGAATACGCAGTATTTT,TRBV24-1,TRBJ2-3,-,-
CASSYRLQGDTGELFF,TGCGCCAGCAGCTACCGTTTACAGGGTGACACCGGGGAGCTGTTTTTT,TRBV5-1,TRBJ2-2,-,-
CASRAGAPQGLEQYF,TGTGCCAGCAGGGCAGGGGCGCCTCAGGGACTGGAACAGTACTTC,TRBV28,TRBJ2-7,-,-